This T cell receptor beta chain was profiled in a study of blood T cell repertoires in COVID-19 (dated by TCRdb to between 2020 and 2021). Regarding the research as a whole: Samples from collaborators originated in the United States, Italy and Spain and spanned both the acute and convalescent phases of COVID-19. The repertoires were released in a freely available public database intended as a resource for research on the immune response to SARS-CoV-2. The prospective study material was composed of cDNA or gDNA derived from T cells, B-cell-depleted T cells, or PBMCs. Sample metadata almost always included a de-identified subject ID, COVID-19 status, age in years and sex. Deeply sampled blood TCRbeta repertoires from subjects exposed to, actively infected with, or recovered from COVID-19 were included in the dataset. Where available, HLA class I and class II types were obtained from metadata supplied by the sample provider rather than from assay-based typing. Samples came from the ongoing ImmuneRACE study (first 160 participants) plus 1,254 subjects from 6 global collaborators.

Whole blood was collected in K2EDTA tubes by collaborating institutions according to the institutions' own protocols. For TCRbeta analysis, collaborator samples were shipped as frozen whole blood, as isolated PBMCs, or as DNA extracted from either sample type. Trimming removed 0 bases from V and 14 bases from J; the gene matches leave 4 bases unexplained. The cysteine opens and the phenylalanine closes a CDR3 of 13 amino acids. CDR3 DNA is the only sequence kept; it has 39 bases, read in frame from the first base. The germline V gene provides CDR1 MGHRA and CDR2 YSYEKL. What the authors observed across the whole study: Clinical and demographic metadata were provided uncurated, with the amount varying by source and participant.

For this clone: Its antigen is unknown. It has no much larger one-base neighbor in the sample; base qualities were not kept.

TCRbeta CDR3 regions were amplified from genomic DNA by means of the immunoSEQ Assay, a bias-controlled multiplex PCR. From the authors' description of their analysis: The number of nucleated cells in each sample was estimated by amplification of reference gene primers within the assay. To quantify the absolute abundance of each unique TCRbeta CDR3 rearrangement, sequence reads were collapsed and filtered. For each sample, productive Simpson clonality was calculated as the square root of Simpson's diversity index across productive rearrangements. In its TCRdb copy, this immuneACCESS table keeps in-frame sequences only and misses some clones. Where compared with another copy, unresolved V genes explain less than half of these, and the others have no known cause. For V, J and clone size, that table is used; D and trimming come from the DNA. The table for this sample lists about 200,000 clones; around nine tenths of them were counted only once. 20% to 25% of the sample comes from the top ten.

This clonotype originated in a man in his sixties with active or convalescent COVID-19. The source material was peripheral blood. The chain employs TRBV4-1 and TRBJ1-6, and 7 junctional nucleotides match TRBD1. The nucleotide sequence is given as TGCGCCAGCAGCCAAGAGGTAGACAGGGCCCTCCACTTT. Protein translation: CASSQEVDRALHF.